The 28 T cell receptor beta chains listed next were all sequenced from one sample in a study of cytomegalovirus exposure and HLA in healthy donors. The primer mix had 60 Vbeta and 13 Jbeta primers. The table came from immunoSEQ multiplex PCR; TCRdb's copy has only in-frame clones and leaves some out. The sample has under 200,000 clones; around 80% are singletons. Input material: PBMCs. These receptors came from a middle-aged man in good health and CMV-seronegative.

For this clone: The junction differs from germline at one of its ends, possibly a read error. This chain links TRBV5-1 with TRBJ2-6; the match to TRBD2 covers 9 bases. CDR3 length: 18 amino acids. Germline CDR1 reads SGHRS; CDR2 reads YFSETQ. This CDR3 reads CASSLSAGGRIGANGLTF. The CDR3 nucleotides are TGCGCCAGCAGCTTGTCCGCGGGAGGGCGGATTGGGGCCAACGGCCTGACTTTC. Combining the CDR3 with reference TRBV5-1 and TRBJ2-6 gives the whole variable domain KAGVTQTPRYLIKTRGQQVTLSCSPISGHRSVSWYQQTPGQGLQFLFEYFSETQRNKGNFPGRFSGRQFSNSRSEMNVSTLELGDSALYLCASSLSAGGRIGANGLTFGAGSRLTVL.

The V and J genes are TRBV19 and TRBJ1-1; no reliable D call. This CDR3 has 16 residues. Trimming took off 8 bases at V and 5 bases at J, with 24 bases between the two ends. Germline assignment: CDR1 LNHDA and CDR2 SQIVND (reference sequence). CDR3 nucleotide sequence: TGTGCCAGTGGAGGTCGGAGCGGGATTCAGGAAACTGAAGCTTTCTTT. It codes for CASGGRSGIQETEAFF. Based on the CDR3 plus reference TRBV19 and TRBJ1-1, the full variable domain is DGGITQSPKYLFRKEGQNVTLSCEQNLNHDAMYWYRQDPGQGLRLIYYSQIVNDFQKGDIAEGYSVSREKKESFPLTVTSAQKNPTAFYLCASGGRSGIQETEAFFGQGTRLTVV.

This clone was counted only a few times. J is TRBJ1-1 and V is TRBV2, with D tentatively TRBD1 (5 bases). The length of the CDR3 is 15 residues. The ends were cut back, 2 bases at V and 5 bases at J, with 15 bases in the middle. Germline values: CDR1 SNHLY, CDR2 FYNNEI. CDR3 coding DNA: TGTGCCAGCAGTGAAATGCTAGGGGTGGGTACTGAAGCTTTCTTT. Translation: CASSEMLGVGTEAFF.

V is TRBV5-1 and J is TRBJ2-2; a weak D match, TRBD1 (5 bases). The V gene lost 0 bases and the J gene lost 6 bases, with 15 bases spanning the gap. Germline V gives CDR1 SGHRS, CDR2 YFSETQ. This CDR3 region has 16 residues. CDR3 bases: TGCGCCAGCAGCTTGGCTCTGGGCAGGGCGGCCGGGGAGCTGTTTTTT. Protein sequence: CASSLALGRAAGELFF. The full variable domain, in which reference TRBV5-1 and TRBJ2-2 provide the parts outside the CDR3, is KAGVTQTPRYLIKTRGQQVTLSCSPISGHRSVSWYQQTPGQGLQFLFEYFSETQRNKGNFPGRFSGRQFSNSRSEMNVSTLELGDSALYLCASSLALGRAAGELFFGEGSRLTVL.

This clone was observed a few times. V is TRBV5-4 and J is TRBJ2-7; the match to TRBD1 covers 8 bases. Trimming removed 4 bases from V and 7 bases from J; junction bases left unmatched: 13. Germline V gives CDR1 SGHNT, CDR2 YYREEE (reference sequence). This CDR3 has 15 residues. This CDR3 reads CASSPGGQGAEEQYF. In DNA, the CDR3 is TGTGCCAGCAGCCCGGGTGGGCAGGGGGCGGAAGAGCAGTACTTC.

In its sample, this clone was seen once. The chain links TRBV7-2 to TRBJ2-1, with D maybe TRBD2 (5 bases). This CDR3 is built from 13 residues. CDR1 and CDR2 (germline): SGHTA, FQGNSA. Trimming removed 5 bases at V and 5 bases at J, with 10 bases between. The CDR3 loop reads CASSRNGNNEQFF. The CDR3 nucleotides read TGTGCCAGCAGCCGGAACGGGAACAATGAGCAGTTCTTC. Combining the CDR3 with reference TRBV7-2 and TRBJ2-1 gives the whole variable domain GAGVSQSPSNKVTEKGKDVELRCDPISGHTALYWYRQSLGQGLEFLIYFQGNSAPDKSGLPSDRFSAERTGGSVSTLTIQRTQQEDSAVYLCASSRNGNNEQFFGPGTRLTVL.

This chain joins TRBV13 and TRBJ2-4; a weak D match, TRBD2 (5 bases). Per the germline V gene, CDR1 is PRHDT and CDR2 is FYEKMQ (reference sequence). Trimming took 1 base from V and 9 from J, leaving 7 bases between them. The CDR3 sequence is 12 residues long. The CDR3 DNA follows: TGTGCCAGCAGCTTAGAGCGGAGCATTCAGTACTTC. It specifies CASSLERSIQYF. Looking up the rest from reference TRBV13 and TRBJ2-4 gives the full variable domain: AAGVIQSPRHLIKEKRETATLKCYPIPRHDTVYWYQQGPGQDPQFLISFYEKMQSDKGSIPDRFSAQQFSDYHSELNMSSLELGDSALYFCASSLERSIQYFGAGTRLSVL.

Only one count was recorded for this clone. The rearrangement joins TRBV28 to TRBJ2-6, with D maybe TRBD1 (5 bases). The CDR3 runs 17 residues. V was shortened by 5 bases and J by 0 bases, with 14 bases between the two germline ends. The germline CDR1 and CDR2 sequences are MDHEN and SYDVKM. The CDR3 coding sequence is TGTGCCAGCAGTCTTACTCGACAGAGCTCTGGGGCCAACGTCCTGACTTTC. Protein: CASSLTRQSSGANVLTF. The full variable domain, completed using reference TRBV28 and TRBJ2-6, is DVKVTQSSRYLVKRTGEKVFLECVQDMDHENMFWYRQDPGLGLRLIYFSYDVKMKEKGDIPEGYSVSREKKERFSLILESASTNQTSMYLCASSLTRQSSGANVLTFGAGSRLTVL.

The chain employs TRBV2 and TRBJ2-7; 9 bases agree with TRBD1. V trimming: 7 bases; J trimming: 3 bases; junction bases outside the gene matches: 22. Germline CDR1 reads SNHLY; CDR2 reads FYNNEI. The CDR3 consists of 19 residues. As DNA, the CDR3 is TGTGCCAGCATGAGAAATCCGGGACAGGGAAAGATCGGGGTCTACGAGCAGTACTTC. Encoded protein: CASMRNPGQGKIGVYEQYF.

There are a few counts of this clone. The CDR3 here is CASSILGQGARDTDTQYF. The CDR3, as DNA: TGTGCCAGTAGTATTTTGGGACAGGGGGCGCGGGACACAGATACGCAGTATTTT. This sequence joins TRBV19 and TRBJ2-3; 12 nucleotides line up with TRBD1. Trimming removed 3 bases from V and 2 bases from J; junction bases left unmatched: 9. The CDR3 runs to 18 residues. Germline lookup yields CDR1 LNHDA and CDR2 SQIVND (reference sequence).

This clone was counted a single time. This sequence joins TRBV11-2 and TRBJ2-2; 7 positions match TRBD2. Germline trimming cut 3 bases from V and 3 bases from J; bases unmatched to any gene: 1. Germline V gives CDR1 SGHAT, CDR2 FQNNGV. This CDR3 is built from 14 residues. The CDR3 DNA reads TGTGCCAGCAGCTTTAGCGGGTACACCGGGGAGCTGTTTTTT. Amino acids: CASSFSGYTGELFF.

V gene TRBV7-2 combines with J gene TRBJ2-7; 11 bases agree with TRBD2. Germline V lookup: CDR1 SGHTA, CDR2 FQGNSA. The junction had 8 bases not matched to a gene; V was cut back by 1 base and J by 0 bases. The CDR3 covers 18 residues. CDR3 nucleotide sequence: TGTGCCAGCAGCTTAGGGACTAGCGGGCTTGGAAGCTCCTACGAGCAGTACTTC. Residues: CASSLGTSGLGSSYEQYF.

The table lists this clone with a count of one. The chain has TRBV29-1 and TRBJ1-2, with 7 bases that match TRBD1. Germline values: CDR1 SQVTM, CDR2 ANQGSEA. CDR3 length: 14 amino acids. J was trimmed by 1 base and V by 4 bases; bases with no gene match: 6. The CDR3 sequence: CSVAGRDSNYGYTF. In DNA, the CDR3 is TGCAGCGTTGCCGGCCGGGACAGTAACTATGGCTACACCTTC.

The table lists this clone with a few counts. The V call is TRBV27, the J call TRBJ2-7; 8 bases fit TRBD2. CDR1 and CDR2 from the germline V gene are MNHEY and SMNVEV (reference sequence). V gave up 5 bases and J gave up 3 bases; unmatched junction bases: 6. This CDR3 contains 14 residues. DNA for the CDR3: TGTGCCAGCAGTATTCTCGGGACTAGCTACGAGCAGTACTTC. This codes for CASSILGTSYEQYF.

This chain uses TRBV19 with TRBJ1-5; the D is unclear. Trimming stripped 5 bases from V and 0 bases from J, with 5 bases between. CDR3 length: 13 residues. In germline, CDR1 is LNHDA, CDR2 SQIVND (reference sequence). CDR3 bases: TGTGCCAGTAGTTCCCATAGCAATCAGCCCCAGCATTTT. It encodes CASSSHSNQPQHF.

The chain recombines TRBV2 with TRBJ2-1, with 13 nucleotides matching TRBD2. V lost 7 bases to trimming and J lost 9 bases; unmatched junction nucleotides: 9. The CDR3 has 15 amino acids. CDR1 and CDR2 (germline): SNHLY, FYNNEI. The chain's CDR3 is CASTLLAGGPGEQFF. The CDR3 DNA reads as TGTGCCAGCACCCTACTAGCGGGAGGGCCGGGTGAGCAGTTCTTC.

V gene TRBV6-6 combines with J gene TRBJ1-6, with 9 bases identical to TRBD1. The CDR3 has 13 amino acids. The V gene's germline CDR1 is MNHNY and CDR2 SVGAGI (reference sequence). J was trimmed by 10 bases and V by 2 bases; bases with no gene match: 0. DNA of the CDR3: TGTGCCAGCAGTTACGGACAGGGGTCACCCCTCCACTTT. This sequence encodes CASSYGQGSPLHF.

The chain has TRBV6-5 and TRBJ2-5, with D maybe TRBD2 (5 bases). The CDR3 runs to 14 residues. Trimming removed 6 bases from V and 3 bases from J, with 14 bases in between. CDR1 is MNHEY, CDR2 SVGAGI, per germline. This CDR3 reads CASRSGGLEETQYF. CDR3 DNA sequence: TGTGCCAGCAGATCGGGCGGACTTGAAGAGACCCAGTACTTC.

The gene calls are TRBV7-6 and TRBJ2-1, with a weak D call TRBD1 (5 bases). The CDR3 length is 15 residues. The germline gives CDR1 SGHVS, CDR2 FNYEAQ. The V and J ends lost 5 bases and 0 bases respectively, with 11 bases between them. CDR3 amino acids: CASSPGHYSYNEQFF. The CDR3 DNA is TGTGCCAGCAGCCCCGGACACTACTCCTACAATGAGCAGTTCTTC.

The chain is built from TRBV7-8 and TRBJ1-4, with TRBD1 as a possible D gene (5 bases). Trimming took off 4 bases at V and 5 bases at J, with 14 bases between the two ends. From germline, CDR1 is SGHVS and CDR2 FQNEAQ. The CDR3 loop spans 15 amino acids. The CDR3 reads CASSSGTLRNEKLFF. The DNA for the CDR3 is TGTGCCAGCAGCTCCGGGACTCTTAGAAATGAAAAACTGTTTTTT.

Here the CDR3 DNA reads TGTGCAAGTCGCTATCGCCGGGACAGGGTTTTTGAAAAACTGTTTTTT. This gives the protein CASRYRRDRVFEKLFF. The V call is TRBV12-2, the J call TRBJ1-4; no DNA check was done on the table's D call, TRBD1. TRBV12-2 is a known pseudogene. The CDR3 is made up of 16 amino acids.

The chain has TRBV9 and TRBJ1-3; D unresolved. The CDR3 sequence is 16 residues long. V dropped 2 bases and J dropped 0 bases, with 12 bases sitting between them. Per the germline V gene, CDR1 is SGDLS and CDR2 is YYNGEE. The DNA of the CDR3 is TGTGCCAGCAGCGTCCTCGGACTCAACTCTGGAAACACCATATATTTT. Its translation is CASSVLGLNSGNTIYF.

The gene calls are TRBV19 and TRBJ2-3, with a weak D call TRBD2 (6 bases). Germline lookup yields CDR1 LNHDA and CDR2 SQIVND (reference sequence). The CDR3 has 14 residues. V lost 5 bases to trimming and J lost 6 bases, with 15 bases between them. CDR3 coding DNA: TGTGCCAGTAGTCCCTCCGGGGGTATGGATACGCAGTATTTT. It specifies CASSPSGGMDTQYF.

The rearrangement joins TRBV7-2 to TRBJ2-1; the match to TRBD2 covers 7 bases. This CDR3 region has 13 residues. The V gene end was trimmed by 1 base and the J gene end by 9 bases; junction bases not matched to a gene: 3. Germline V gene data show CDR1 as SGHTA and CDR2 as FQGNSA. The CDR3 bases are TGTGCCAGCAGCTTAGTTCGGGGGGTTGAGCAGTTCTTC. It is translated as CASSLVRGVEQFF. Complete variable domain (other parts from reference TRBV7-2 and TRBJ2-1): GAGVSQSPSNKVTEKGKDVELRCDPISGHTALYWYRQSLGQGLEFLIYFQGNSAPDKSGLPSDRFSAERTGGSVSTLTIQRTQQEDSAVYLCASSLVRGVEQFFGPGTRLTVL.

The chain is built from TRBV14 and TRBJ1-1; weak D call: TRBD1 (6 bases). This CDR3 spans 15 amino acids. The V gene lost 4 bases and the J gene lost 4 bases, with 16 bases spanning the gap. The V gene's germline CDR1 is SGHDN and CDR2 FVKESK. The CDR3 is CASSRTTGWSTEAFF. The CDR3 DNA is TGTGCCAGCAGCCGAACGACAGGATGGAGCACTGAAGCTTTCTTT.

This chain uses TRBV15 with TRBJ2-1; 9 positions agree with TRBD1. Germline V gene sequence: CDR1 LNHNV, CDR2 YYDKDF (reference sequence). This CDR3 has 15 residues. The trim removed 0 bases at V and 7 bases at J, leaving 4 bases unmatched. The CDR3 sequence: CATSRDRDRANEQFF. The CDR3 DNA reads TGTGCCACCAGCAGAGATCGGGACAGGGCGAATGAGCAGTTCTTC.

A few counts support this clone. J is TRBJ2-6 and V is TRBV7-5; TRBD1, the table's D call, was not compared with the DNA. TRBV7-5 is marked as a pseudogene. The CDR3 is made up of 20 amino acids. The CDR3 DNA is TGTGCCAGAAGCTTAGCGGGGGACAGGGGTCCAAGCTCTGGGGCCAACGTCCTGACTTTC. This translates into CARSLAGDRGPSSGANVLTF.

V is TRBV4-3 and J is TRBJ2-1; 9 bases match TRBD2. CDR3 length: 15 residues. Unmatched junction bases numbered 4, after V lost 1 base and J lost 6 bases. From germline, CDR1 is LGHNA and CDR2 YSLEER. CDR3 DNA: TGCGCCAGCAGCCAAGGACTAGCGGTCACCAATGAGCAGTTCTTC. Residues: CASSQGLAVTNEQFF.